This TCR beta chain comes out of a study of cytomegalovirus exposure and HLA in healthy donors. Primers included in the PCR were 60 Vbeta and 13 Jbeta primers. Sequencing used immunoSEQ multiplex PCR; TCRdb keeps in-frame clones, though not all of them. The profile covers 150,000 or so clones, with about 74% appearing a single time and about 13% taken by the ten largest. Material: PBMCs. This sequence originates from a man between 35 and 55 years old in good health and CMV-seropositive.

This chain's CDR3 is CASSLAPPRDDQYF. CDR3 in DNA: TGCGCCAGCAGCTTGGCTCCACCGAGAGATGACCAGTACTTC. The gene calls are TRBV5-1 and TRBJ2-5, with D uncertain. The V end lost 0 bases, the J end lost 10 bases, and 16 bases lay between the germline ends. From germline, CDR1 is SGHRS and CDR2 YFSETQ. The CDR3 is made up of 14 amino acids.